These 30 T cell receptor beta chains share one sample of origin, sequenced in a study of T cell repertoires in cytomegalovirus infection. TCRdb ran MiXCR on the reads and lists one entry per CDR3 protein. The table shows 200,000 or so distinct CDR3 sequences, with approximately 30% occurring only once. Material for sequencing was PBMCs. These receptors all stem from a human donor in good health (CMV status not recorded). Some clones in this sample may be carry-over from other donors' samples.

This clonotype has a single count. The chain uses TRBV7-9 and TRBJ2-7, with D perhaps matching TRBD1 or TRBD2 (5 bases each). The CDR3 spans 14 residues. Germline lookup yields CDR1 SEHNR and CDR2 FQNEAQ (reference sequence). The V gene lost 7 bases and the J gene lost 0 bases, with 13 bases spanning the gap. The CDR3: CASKPRDGSYEQYF. The CDR3 DNA sequence: TGTGCCAGCAAACCCCGGGACGGCTCCTACGAGCAGTACTTC.

This clonotype was recorded a few times. V and J are TRBV7-3 and TRBJ2-1, with TRBD1 matching 8 bases. The CDR3 is 13 residues long. V lost 5 bases to trimming and J lost 7 bases; unmatched junction nucleotides: 4. Germline-derived CDR1 and CDR2 are SGHTA and FQGTGA. For the CDR3, the DNA is TGTGCCAGCAGCCGGACAGGGACGAATGAGCAGTTCTTC. Amino acid sequence: CASSRTGTNEQFF.

The rearrangement joins TRBV6-6 to TRBJ1-6; weak D call: TRBD1 (6 bases). The CDR3 length is 15 residues. In germline, CDR1 is MNHNY, CDR2 SVGAGI (reference sequence). Deletions cut 6 bases from V and 6 bases from J, with 15 bases between. The CDR3 nucleotides read TGTGCCAGCAGCTTCTATGGACAGATTAATTCACCCCTCCACTTT. This sequence encodes CASSFYGQINSPLHF.

CDR3 sequence reads: CASSQRETNTEAFF. The CDR3 DNA reads as TGCGCCAGCAGCCAAAGGGAAACGAACACTGAAGCTTTCTTT. The rearrangement joins TRBV4-3 to TRBJ1-1; D is unclear. The V gene lost 2 bases and the J gene lost 1 base, with 8 bases spanning the gap. This CDR3 is built from 14 residues. The germline CDR1 and CDR2 sequences are LGHNA and YSLEER.

Only a few counts were recorded for this clonotype. The chain couples TRBV4-3 to TRBJ1-6; D possibly corresponds to TRBD1 (5 bases). The CDR3 length is 16 residues. Germline V gene sequence: CDR1 LGHNA, CDR2 YSLEER. The V end was cut by 2 bases, the J end by 9 bases, with 17 bases between. The CDR3 is CASSQFSQGLASPLHF. The CDR3 DNA reads TGCGCCAGCAGCCAATTCAGCCAGGGTCTGGCTTCACCCCTCCACTTT.

Here the CDR3 reads CSAPDRNNQPQHF. Here the CDR3 DNA reads TGCAGTGCCCCGGACAGAAACAATCAGCCCCAGCATTTT. V and J are TRBV20-1 and TRBJ1-5, with D tentatively TRBD1 (6 bases). The CDR3 consists of 13 residues. The V gene lost 6 bases and the J gene lost 3 bases, with 12 bases spanning the gap. From germline, CDR1 is DFQATT and CDR2 SNEGSKA (reference sequence).

The chain links TRBV7-2 to TRBJ2-1, with unresolved D. The CDR3 has 16 amino acids. Trimming shortened V by 9 bases and J by 0 bases, and 18 bases separated the two germline ends. Germline-derived CDR1 and CDR2 are SGHTA and FQGNSA. The CDR3 bases are TGTGCCAGAGGGCGGCCCCCTTCCCGCTCCTACAATGAGCAGTTCTTC. As protein: CARGRPPSRSYNEQFF.

At least ten counts were recorded for this clonotype. The J gene is TRBJ2-6, the V gene TRBV7-2, with D perhaps matching TRBD1 (5 bases). V was cut by 1 base and J by 0 bases, with 10 bases left in between. The germline gives CDR1 SGHTA, CDR2 FQGNSA. The CDR3 length is 17 residues. The CDR3 nucleotides read TGTGCCAGCAGCTTAGACAGGCGATCCTCTGGGGCCAACGTCCTGACTTTC. Protein sequence: CASSLDRRSSGANVLTF. Supplemented by reference TRBV7-2 and TRBJ2-6, the full variable domain reads GAGVSQSPSNKVTEKGKDVELRCDPISGHTALYWYRQSLGQGLEFLIYFQGNSAPDKSGLPSDRFSAERTGGSVSTLTIQRTQQEDSAVYLCASSLDRRSSGANVLTFGAGSRLTVL.

The chain uses TRBV28 and TRBJ1-1, with D unresolved. CDR3 size: 14 residues. From germline, CDR1 is MDHEN and CDR2 SYDVKM. Trimming pared 8 bases from V and 4 bases from J, leaving 17 bases between. CDR3 loop: CASEIRGPVTEAFF. CDR3 nucleotide sequence: TGTGCCAGCGAAATCCGGGGTCCGGTCACTGAAGCTTTCTTT. The full variable domain, with the rest looked up from reference TRBV28 and TRBJ1-1, is DVKVTQSSRYLVKRTGEKVFLECVQDMDHENMFWYRQDPGLGLRLIYFSYDVKMKEKGDIPEGYSVSREKKERFSLILESASTNQTSMYLCASEIRGPVTEAFFGQGTRLTVV.

This clonotype has only a few counts. V usage is TRBV4-2 and J usage is TRBJ1-2, with 7 bases aligning to TRBD1. The CDR3 extends over 15 amino acids. The trim removed 2 bases at V and 3 bases at J, leaving 6 bases unmatched. In germline, CDR1 is LGHNA, CDR2 YNFKEQ. CDR3 residues: CASSQQTGTDYGYTF. CDR3 bases: TGTGCCAGCAGCCAACAAACCGGGACAGACTATGGCTACACCTTC.

This clonotype showed up just a few times. This sequence joins TRBV11-2 and TRBJ2-7; TRBD1 agrees at 10 bases. Germline V gene lookup returns CDR1 SGHAT and CDR2 FQNNGV. The CDR3 is made up of 17 amino acids. V was pared by 1 base and J by 9 bases, with 15 bases of the junction left unmatched. The CDR3 protein is CASSLVGGQGGKVGQYF. CDR3 coding DNA: TGTGCCAGCAGCTTAGTAGGAGGACAGGGGGGAAAAGTCGGGCAGTACTTC.

The chain couples TRBV11-2 to TRBJ2-7; perhaps TRBD2 as D (6 bases). Trimming stripped 6 bases from V and 2 bases from J, with 14 bases between. The CDR3 loop spans 14 amino acids. The V gene's germline CDR1 is SGHAT and CDR2 FQNNGV. The CDR3 bases are TGTGCCAGCAGTCGGGACTCCACCCCCTACGAGCAGTACTTC. Its protein product is CASSRDSTPYEQYF.

The chain uses TRBV7-2 and TRBJ1-1; 7 positions match TRBD1. The CDR3 sequence is 14 residues long. Germline assignment: CDR1 SGHTA and CDR2 FQGNSA. Trimming removed 6 bases from V and 3 bases from J; junction bases left unmatched: 7. The CDR3 loop reads CASRVPDRDTEAFF. The DNA of the CDR3 is TGTGCCAGCAGGGTCCCTGACAGGGACACTGAAGCTTTCTTT.

This clonotype showed up many times. The CDR3 bases are TGCGCCAGCAGCTTGGAGCAAGAGACCCAGTACTTC. It yields the protein CASSLEQETQYF. The chain couples TRBV5-1 to TRBJ2-5, with unresolved D. Germline V gene sequence: CDR1 SGHRS, CDR2 YFSETQ. The CDR3 covers 12 residues. V lost 0 bases and J lost 2, with 2 bases in between.

The CDR3 DNA reads TGTGCCAGTGAGAACTTGGGCACTGAAGCTTTCTTT. Its translation is CASENLGTEAFF. The V call is TRBV19, the J call TRBJ1-1; no clear D gene. The V end lost 8 bases, the J end lost 4 bases, and 11 bases lay between the germline ends. The CDR3 is made up of 12 amino acids. Looked up from germline, CDR1 is LNHDA and CDR2 is SQIVND (reference sequence).

The rearrangement joins TRBV7-8 to TRBJ2-2; D remains unclear. This CDR3 is built from 15 residues. Between the trimmed V and J ends, which lost 0 bases and 6 bases, there was a span of 11 bases. Germline values: CDR1 SGHVS, CDR2 FQNEAQ. The CDR3 loop reads CASSLAAPPPGELFF. In DNA form, the CDR3 reads TGTGCCAGCAGCTTAGCGGCCCCGCCACCCGGGGAGCTGTTTTTT.

The sample holds a few counts of this clonotype. The rearrangement uses TRBV12-3 or TRBV12-4 and TRBJ2-2; 9 bases are a match to TRBD1. V gave up 5 bases and J gave up 5 bases; unmatched junction bases: 9. The CDR3 sequence is 16 residues long. The DNA of the CDR3 is TGTGCCAGCAGTCGTCCGGGGACAGGGTTGACCGGGGAGCTGTTTTTT. Translated, it gives CASSRPGTGLTGELFF.

This clonotype has a handful of counts. V usage is TRBV7-9 and J usage is TRBJ2-7; no definite D call. The CDR3 spans 13 residues. Germline loops: CDR1 SEHNR, CDR2 FQNEAQ (reference sequence). V was shortened by 3 bases and J by 3 bases, with 9 bases between the two germline ends. CDR3 in amino acids: CASSFFQIYEQYF. The CDR3 nucleotides are TGTGCCAGCAGCTTCTTTCAGATCTACGAGCAGTACTTC.

The chain is built from TRBV2 and TRBJ2-5; TRBD2 aligns across 7 bases. The CDR3 runs 15 residues. The trim removed 4 bases at V and 5 bases at J, leaving 10 bases unmatched. Germline V lookup: CDR1 SNHLY, CDR2 FYNNEI. This CDR3 reads CASSAPREGSETQYF. The DNA for the CDR3 is TGTGCCAGCAGTGCGCCGAGGGAGGGTTCGGAGACCCAGTACTTC.

The V and J genes are TRBV27 and TRBJ2-7; 8 nucleotides agree with TRBD1. The V gene end was trimmed by 2 bases and the J gene end by 1 base; junction bases not matched to a gene: 4. Per germline, CDR1 MNHEY and CDR2 SMNVEV (reference sequence). CDR3 size: 15 residues. The CDR3, as DNA: TGTGCCAGCAGTTTAAAACAGGGGGGTTCCTACGAGCAGTACTTC. Amino acid sequence: CASSLKQGGSYEQYF.

This clonotype was detected only a few times. V gene TRBV2 combines with J gene TRBJ1-1; the match to TRBD1 covers 9 bases. The CDR3 length is 16 residues. Germline CDR1 and CDR2: SNHLY and FYNNEI. Trimming cost V 6 bases and J 5 bases; bases outside gene matches: 13. The CDR3 is CASRPPGQGVGTEAFF. In nucleotides, the CDR3 is TGTGCCAGCAGACCGCCGGGACAGGGAGTGGGTACTGAAGCTTTCTTT. Full variable domain (remainder filled in from reference TRBV2 and TRBJ1-1): EPEVTQTPSHQVTQMGQEVILRCVPISNHLYFYWYRQILGQKVEFLVSFYNNEISEKSEIFDDQFSVERPDGSNFTLKIRSTKLEDSAMYFCASRPPGQGVGTEAFFGQGTRLTVV.

This clonotype was detected ten times or more. This chain uses TRBV7-8 with TRBJ1-1, with D unclear. The germline V gene encodes CDR1 SGHVS and CDR2 FQNEAQ. The CDR3 is 13 amino acids. V lost 1 base to trimming and J lost 5 bases, with 8 bases between them. CDR3: CASSLGPQTEAFF. The CDR3 bases are TGTGCCAGCAGCTTAGGGCCCCAGACTGAAGCTTTCTTT.

V usage is TRBV4-1 and J usage is TRBJ1-2; D is undetermined. Germline lookup yields CDR1 MGHRA and CDR2 YSYEKL. The CDR3 contains 13 residues. Trimming shortened V by 0 bases and J by 7 bases, and 9 bases separated the two germline ends. CDR3: CASSQESEVGYTF. CDR3 coding DNA: TGCGCCAGCAGCCAAGAATCCGAGGTTGGCTACACCTTC.

This chain joins TRBV20-1 and TRBJ2-1; 10 bases are shared with TRBD2. This CDR3 spans 15 amino acids. Germline trimming cut 7 bases from V and 4 bases from J; bases unmatched to any gene: 10. The V gene's germline CDR1 is DFQATT and CDR2 SNEGSKA (reference sequence). The CDR3 here is CSVSPGTSAYNEQFF. In DNA form, the CDR3 reads TGCAGTGTCTCCCCCGGGACTAGCGCTTACAATGAGCAGTTCTTC.

This clonotype has more than one count but fewer than ten. This chain uses TRBV7-9 with TRBJ1-5; D not certain. In germline, CDR1 is SEHNR, CDR2 FQNEAQ (reference sequence). Trimming took off 0 bases at V and 3 bases at J, with 6 bases between the two ends. This CDR3 is 14 amino acids long. In nucleotides, the CDR3 is TGTGCCAGCAGCTTAGCTGGACCCAATCAGCCCCAGCATTTT. Translation: CASSLAGPNQPQHF.

This clonotype was seen many times. V usage is TRBV7-2 and J usage is TRBJ2-7; D assignment may be TRBD1 or TRBD2 (5 bases each). V was pared by 5 bases and J by 2 bases, with 16 bases between. Per the germline V gene, CDR1 is SGHTA and CDR2 is FQGNSA. The CDR3 covers 15 residues. CDR3 in DNA: TGTGCCAGCAGCCCAGAGGTGCAGGGAGCCTACGAGCAGTACTTC. It is translated as CASSPEVQGAYEQYF.

This chain uses TRBV11-2 with TRBJ2-1, with D hard to call. Germline lookup yields CDR1 SGHAT and CDR2 FQNNGV. This CDR3 has 15 residues. V gave up 0 bases and J gave up 5 bases, with 11 bases separating them. The CDR3 DNA follows: TGTGCCAGCAGCTTAGATCGATCCGCGAACAATGAGCAGTTCTTC. It specifies CASSLDRSANNEQFF.

This chain joins TRBV5-4 and TRBJ2-2; D gene ambiguous. CDR1 is SGHNT and CDR2 is YYREEE in the germline V gene (reference sequence). V lost 4 bases to trimming and J lost 1 base, with 14 bases between them. This CDR3 region has 16 residues. The CDR3 here is CASSRKLVGNTGELFF. Written as DNA, the CDR3 is TGTGCCAGCAGCCGGAAGTTGGTCGGGAACACCGGGGAGCTGTTTTTT. Based on the CDR3 plus reference TRBV5-4 and TRBJ2-2, the full variable domain is ETGVTQSPTHLIKTRGQQVTLRCSSQSGHNTVSWYQQALGQGPQFIFQYYREEENGRGNFPPRFSGLQFPNYSSELNVNALELDDSALYLCASSRKLVGNTGELFFGEGSRLTVL.

This clonotype was counted ten times or more. The chain is built from TRBV7-2 and TRBJ1-1; TRBD1 might be the D (6 bases). V was trimmed by 5 bases and J by 5 bases, leaving 15 bases between them. Looked up from germline, CDR1 is SGHTA and CDR2 is FQGNSA. This CDR3 region has 14 residues. The CDR3 is CASSPWEGGTEAFF. The CDR3 nucleotides are TGTGCCAGCAGCCCGTGGGAAGGGGGTACTGAAGCTTTCTTT.

This sequence joins TRBV11-2 and TRBJ2-1; D remains unclear. Germline assignment: CDR1 SGHAT and CDR2 FQNNGV. CDR3 length: 14 residues. Trimming took 5 bases from V and 8 from J, leaving 16 bases between them. DNA for the CDR3: TGTGCCAGCAGCCCCCGGATCCGCCCTCATGAGCAGTTCTTC. This codes for CASSPRIRPHEQFF.